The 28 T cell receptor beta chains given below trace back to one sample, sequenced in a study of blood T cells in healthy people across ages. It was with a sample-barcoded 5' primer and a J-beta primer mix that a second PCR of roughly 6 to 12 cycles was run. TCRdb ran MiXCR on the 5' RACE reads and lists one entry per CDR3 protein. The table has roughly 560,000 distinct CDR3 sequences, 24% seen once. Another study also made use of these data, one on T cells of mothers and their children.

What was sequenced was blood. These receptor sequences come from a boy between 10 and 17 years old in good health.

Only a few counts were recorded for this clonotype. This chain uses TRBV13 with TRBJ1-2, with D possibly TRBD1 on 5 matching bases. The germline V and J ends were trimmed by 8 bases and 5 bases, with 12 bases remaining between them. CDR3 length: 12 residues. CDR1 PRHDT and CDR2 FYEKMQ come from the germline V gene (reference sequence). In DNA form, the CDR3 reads TGTGCCAGCCCAGGGACCGAATATGGCTACACCTTC. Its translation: CASPGTEYGYTF.

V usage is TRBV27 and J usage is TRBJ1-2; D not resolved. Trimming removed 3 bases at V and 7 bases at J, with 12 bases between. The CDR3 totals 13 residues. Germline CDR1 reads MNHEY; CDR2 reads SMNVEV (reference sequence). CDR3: CASSFDGFSGYTF. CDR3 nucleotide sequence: TGTGCCAGCAGTTTTGACGGGTTTTCTGGCTACACCTTC.

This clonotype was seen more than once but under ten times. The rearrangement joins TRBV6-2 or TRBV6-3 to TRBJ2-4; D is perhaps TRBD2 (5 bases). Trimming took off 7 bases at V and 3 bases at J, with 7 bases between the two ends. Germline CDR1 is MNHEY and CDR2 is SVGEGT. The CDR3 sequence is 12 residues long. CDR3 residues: CASKAGKNIQYF. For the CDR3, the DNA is TGTGCCAGCAAGGCGGGCAAAAACATTCAGTACTTC.

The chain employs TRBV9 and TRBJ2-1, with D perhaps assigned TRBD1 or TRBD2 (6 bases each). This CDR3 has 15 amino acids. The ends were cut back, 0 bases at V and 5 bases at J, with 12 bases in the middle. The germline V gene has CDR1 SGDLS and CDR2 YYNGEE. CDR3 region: CASSVEGGGNNEQFF. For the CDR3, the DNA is TGTGCCAGCAGCGTAGAGGGGGGAGGAAACAATGAGCAGTTCTTC.

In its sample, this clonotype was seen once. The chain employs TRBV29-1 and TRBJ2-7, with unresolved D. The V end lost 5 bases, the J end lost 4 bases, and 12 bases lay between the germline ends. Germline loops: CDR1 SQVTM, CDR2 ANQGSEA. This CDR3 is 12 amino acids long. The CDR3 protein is CSVLGGPYEQYF. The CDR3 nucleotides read TGCAGCGTTTTAGGCGGACCTTACGAGCAGTACTTC.

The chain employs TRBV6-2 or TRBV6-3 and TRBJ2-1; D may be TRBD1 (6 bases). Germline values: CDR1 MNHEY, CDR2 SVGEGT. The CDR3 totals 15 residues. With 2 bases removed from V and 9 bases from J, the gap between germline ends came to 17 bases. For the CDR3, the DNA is TGTGCCAGCAGTTACGGTGGGGGCCCCGGGTCTGAGCAGTTCTTC. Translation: CASSYGGGPGSEQFF.

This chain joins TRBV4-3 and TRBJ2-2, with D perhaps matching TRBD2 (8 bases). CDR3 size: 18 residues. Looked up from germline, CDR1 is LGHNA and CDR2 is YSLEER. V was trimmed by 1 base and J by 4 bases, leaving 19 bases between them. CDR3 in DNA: TGCGCCAGCAGCCAAGGGGGACAGAGGGCGGGAGGCACCGGGGAGCTGTTTTTT. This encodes CASSQGGQRAGGTGELFF.

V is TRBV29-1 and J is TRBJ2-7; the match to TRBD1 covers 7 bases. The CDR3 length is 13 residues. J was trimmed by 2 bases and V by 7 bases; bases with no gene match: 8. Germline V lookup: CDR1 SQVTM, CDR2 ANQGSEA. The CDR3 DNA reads TGCAGCGCAATGGGACAGTGGACCTACGAGCAGTACTTC. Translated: CSAMGQWTYEQYF.

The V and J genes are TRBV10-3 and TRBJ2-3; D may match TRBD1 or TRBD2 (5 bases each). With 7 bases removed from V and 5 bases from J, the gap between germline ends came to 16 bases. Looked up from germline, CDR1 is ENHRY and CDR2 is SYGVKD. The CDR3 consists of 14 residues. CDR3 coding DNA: TGTGCCATCACATCGGGACCGATCGGAGATACGCAGTATTTT. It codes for CAITSGPIGDTQYF.

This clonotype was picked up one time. The CDR3 sequence is CAWGYQETQYF. In DNA form, the CDR3 reads TGCGCCTGGGGGTACCAAGAGACCCAGTACTTC. The gene calls are TRBV20-1 and TRBJ2-5; perhaps D is TRBD1 or TRBD2 (5 bases each). This CDR3 comprises 11 residues. The germline CDR1 and CDR2 sequences are DFQATT and SNEGSKA (reference sequence).

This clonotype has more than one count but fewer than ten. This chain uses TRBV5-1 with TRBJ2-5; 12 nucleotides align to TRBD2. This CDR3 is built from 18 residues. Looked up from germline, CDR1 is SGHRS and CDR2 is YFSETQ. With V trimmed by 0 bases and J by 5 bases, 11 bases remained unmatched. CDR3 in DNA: TGCGCCAGCAGCTTGGCTACTCGGACTAGCGGGGTAGGGGAGACCCAGTACTTC. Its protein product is CASSLATRTSGVGETQYF.

The CDR3 nucleotides read TGTGCCAGCAGTGGCCCCGGGACAGGGGGAGTGTACGAGCAGTACTTC. As protein: CASSGPGTGGVYEQYF. The V call is TRBV11-2, the J call TRBJ2-7; 11 positions agree with TRBD1. The CDR3 consists of 16 residues. The J segment lost 4 bases and the V segment lost 6 bases, leaving 11 bases of the junction unmatched. Germline CDR1 reads SGHAT; CDR2 reads FQNNGV.

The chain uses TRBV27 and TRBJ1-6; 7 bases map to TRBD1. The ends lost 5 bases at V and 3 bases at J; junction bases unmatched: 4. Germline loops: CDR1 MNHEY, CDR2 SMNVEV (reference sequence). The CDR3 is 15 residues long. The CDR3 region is CASSRGTVYNSPLHF. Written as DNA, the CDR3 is TGTGCCAGCAGTCGGGGGACAGTCTATAATTCACCCCTCCACTTT.

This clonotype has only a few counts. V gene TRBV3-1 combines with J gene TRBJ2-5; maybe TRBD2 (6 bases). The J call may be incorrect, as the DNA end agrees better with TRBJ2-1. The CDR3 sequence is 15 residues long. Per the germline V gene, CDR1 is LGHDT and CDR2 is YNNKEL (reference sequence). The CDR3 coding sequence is TGTGCCAGCAGCCCTAGGAGGGAGAAGATGAATGAGCAGTTCTTC. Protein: CASSPRREKMNEQFF.

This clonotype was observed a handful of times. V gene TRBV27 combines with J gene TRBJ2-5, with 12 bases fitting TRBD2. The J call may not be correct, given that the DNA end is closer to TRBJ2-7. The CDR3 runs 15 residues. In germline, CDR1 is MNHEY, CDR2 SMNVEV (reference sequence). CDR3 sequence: CASKLAGGPSYEQYF. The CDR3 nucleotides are TGTGCCAGCAAGCTAGCGGGAGGGCCCTCCTACGAGCAGTACTTC.

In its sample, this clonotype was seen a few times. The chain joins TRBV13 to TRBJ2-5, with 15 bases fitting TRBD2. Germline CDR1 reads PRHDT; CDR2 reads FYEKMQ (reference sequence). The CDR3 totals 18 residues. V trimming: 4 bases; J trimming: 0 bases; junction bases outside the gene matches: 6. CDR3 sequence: CASSSRTSGRADQETQYF. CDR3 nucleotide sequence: TGTGCCAGCAGCTCCCGGACTAGCGGGAGGGCCGACCAAGAGACCCAGTACTTC.

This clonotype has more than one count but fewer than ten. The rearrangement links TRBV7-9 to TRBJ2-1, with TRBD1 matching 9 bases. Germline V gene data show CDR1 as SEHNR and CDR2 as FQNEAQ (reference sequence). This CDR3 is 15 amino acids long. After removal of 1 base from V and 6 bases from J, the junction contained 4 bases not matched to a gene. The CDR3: CASSLEQGARNEQFF. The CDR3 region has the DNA TGTGCCAGCAGCTTAGAACAGGGGGCCCGCAATGAGCAGTTCTTC.

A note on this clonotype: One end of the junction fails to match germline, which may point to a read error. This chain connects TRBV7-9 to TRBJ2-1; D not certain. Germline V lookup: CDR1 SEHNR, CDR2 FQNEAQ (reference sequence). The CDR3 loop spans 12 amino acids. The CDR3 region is CACSLGHNEQFF. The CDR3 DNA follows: TGTGCCTGCAGCTTAGGACACAATGAGCAGTTCTTC.

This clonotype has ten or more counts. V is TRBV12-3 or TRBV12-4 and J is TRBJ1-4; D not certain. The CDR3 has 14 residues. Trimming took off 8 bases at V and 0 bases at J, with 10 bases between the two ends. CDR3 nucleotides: TGTGCCAGCTCATCGGGAGCAACTAATGAAAAACTGTTTTTT. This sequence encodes CASSSGATNEKLFF.

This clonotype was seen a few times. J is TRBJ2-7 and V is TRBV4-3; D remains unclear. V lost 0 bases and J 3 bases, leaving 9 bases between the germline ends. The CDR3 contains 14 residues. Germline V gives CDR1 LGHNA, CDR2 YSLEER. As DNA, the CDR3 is TGCGCCAGCAGCCAAGATAGGGCAGGCTACGAGCAGTACTTC. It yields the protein CASSQDRAGYEQYF.

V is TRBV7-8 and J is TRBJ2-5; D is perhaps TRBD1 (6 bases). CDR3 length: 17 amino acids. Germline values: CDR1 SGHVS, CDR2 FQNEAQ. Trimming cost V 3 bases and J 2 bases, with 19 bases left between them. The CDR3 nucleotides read TGTGCCAGCAGCTTCCGTAGAGGAGCAGGGGAACAAGAGACCCAGTACTTC. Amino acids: CASSFRRGAGEQETQYF. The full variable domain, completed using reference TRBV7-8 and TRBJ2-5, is GAGVSQSPRYKVAKRGQDVALRCDPISGHVSLFWYQQALGQGPEFLTYFQNEAQLDKSGLPSDRFFAERPEGSVSTLKIQRTQQEDSAVYLCASSFRRGAGEQETQYFGPGTRLLVL.

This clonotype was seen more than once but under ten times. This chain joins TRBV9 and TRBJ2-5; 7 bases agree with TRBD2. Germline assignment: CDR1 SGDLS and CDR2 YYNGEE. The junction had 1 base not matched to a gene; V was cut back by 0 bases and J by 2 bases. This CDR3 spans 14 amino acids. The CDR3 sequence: CASSVGTRQETQYF. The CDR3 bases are TGTGCCAGCAGCGTAGGGACTAGACAAGAGACCCAGTACTTC.

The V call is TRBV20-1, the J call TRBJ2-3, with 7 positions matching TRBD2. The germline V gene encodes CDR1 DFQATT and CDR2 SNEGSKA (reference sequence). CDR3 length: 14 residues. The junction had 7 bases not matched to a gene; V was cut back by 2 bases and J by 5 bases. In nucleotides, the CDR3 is TGCAGTGCTAGACTGGGAGGGCCCGGAGATACGCAGTATTTT. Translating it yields CSARLGGPGDTQYF.

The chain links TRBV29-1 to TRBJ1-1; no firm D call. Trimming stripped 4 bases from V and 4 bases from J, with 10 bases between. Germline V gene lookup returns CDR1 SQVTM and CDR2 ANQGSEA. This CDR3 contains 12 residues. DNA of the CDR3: TGCAGCGTTGGTGTGGAAGGCACTGAAGCTTTCTTT. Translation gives CSVGVEGTEAFF.

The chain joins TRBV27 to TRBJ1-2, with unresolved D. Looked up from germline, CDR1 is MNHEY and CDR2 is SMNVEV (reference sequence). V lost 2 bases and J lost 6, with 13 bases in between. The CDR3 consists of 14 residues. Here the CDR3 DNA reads TGTGCCAGCAGTTTAGATAGCCTAAGTAATGGCTACACCTTC. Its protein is CASSLDSLSNGYTF.

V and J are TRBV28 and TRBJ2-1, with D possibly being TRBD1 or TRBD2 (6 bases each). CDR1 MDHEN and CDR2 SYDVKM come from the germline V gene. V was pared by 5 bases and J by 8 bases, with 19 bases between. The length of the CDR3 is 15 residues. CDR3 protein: CASSHGGTTWDEQFF. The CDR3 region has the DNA TGTGCCAGCAGTCATGGGGGGACAACCTGGGATGAGCAGTTCTTC.

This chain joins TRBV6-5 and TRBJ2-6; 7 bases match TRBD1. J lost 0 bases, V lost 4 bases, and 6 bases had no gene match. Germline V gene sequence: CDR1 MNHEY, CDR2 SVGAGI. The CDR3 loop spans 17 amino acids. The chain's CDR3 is CASSFIHRGSGANVLTF. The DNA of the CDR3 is TGTGCCAGCAGTTTTATACACAGGGGCTCTGGGGCCAACGTCCTGACTTTC.

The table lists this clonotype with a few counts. The CDR3 sequence is CASSQTVTYNEQFF. CDR3 DNA sequence: TGTGCCAGCAGTCAGACAGTGACGTACAATGAGCAGTTCTTC. This chain connects TRBV3-1 to TRBJ2-1; D possibly corresponds to TRBD1 (5 bases). Trimming pared 6 bases from V and 4 bases from J, leaving 13 bases between. The CDR3 runs 14 residues. Germline CDR1 reads LGHDT; CDR2 reads YNNKEL (reference sequence).